The present entry profiles one TCR beta chain with its context. Its antigen is undetermined. V was clipped by 5 bases and J by 1 base; unmatched bases: 6. The CDR3 is 15 residues long. Germline lookup yields CDR1 SEHNR and CDR2 FQNEAQ (reference sequence). TCRdb passed the reads through MiXCR, listing each CDR3 protein once. This sample carries hundreds of thousands of distinct CDR3 sequences, about 30% of them seen once, and the ten largest clones take roughly 20%. The entry originates in a study of T cell repertoires in cytomegalovirus infection. Study in general: The authors used CMV epitopes that were HLA-C-restricted (recently identified) and HLA-B-restricted (well studied). Through public TCR beta signatures, both CMV infection and matching HLA type were indicated.

Findings and limits, study-wide: Summed frequency of shared TCR beta families picked out CMV carriers who also had the relevant HLA.

Sample: cultured PBMCs, taken from culture after CMV antigen stimulation. The TCR originated in a human donor in good health (CMV status not recorded). Some clones in this sample may be carry-over from other donors' samples. The V and J genes are TRBV7-9 and TRBJ2-3; TRBD1 matches at 7 bases. CDR3: CASSTTGFGTDTQYF. The CDR3, as DNA: TGTGCCAGCAGCACGACAGGGTTCGGCACAGATACGCAGTATTTT.